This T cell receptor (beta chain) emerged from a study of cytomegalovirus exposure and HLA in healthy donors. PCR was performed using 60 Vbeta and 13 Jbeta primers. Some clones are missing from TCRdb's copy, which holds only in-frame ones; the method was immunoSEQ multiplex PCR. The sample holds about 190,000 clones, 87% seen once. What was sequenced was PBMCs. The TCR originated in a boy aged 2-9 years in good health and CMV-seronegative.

CDR3 nucleotides: TGTGCCACCAGCAGAGCAAAGGTCGGGCAGGGTGATAATTCACCCCTCCACTTT. It translates to CATSRAKVGQGDNSPLHF. The chain has TRBV15 and TRBJ1-6; possible D gene TRBD1, 5 bases. The CDR3 extends over 18 amino acids. Germline V gene sequence: CDR1 LNHNV, CDR2 YYDKDF (reference sequence). The V and J ends lost 1 base and 5 bases respectively, with 18 bases between them.